Listed here are 8 T cell receptor beta chains from one sample, sequenced in a study of molecular identifiers for immune sequencing clone quantification. Each CDR3 protein is one row after TCRdb ran MiXCR on the PCR reads. This table has approximately 550,000 distinct CDR3 sequences, over 20% appearing once. The sample consisted of naive CD8+ T cells from blood, with Jurkat cell RNA spiked in. Subset described: FACS-sorted CD8+CD4-CCR7+CD45RA+ naive T cells. The receptors here all came from a human donor in good health. Some libraries in this study had Jurkat cell RNA spiked in.

This clonotype occurred many times. This chain uses TRBV21-1 with TRBJ2-2. TRBV21-1 has pseudogene status. This CDR3 contains 18 residues. Here the CDR3 DNA reads TGTGCCAGCAGCAATTCGTTTGGCGGCAGTTCACACACCGGGGAGCTGTTTTTT. This translates into CASSNSFGGSSHTGELFF.

This clonotype was recorded once. Just one base apart from a much larger clone, this may be a read error. This chain connects TRBV7-6 to TRBJ2-3; 11 bases are shared with TRBD1. CDR1 is SGHVS, CDR2 FNYEAQ, per germline. The CDR3 covers 18 residues. V shed 2 bases and J 0 bases; nucleotides not matched to a gene: 7. The DNA for the CDR3 is TGTGCCAGCAGCTTAAGGACAGGGGGCAGGATTAGCACAGATACGCAGTATTTT. It codes for CASSLRTGGRISTDTQYF. The full variable domain, rest sourced from reference TRBV7-6 and TRBJ2-3, is GAGVSQSPRYKVTKRGQDVALRCDPISGHVSLYWYRQALGQGPEFLTYFNYEAQQDKSGLPNDRFSAERPEGSISTLTIQRTEQRDSAMYRCASSLRTGGRISTDTQYFGPGTRLTVL.

With respect to this clonotype: Possible read error: a much larger clone is one base away. The chain carries TRBV29-1 and TRBJ2-7; maybe TRBD2 (6 bases). Trimming left V 5 bases short and J 6 bases short, with 14 bases between. The CDR3 is 12 residues long. Germline CDR1 reads SQVTM; CDR2 reads ANQGSEA. CDR3: CSVKSGGCEQYF. The CDR3 bases are TGCAGCGTTAAATCTGGGGGGTGCGAGCAGTACTTC.

The count of this clonotype is one. This could be a read error, since a much larger clone is one nucleotide away. The chain couples TRBV29-1 to TRBJ2-5; no definite D call. CDR1 is SQVTM and CDR2 is ANQGSEA in the germline V gene. CDR3 length: 14 amino acids. The CDR3 DNA is TGCAGCGTCCTGCCCGGGTTCCTAGAAGAGGCCCAGTACTTC. This sequence encodes CSVLPGFLEEAQYF. Based on the CDR3 plus reference TRBV29-1 and TRBJ2-5, the full variable domain is SAVISQKPSRDICQRGTSLTIQCQVDSQVTMMFWYRQQPGQSLTLIATANQGSEATYESGFVIDKFPISRPNLTFSTLTVSNMSPEDSSIYLCSVLPGFLEEAQYFGPGTRLLVL.

The sample holds a few counts of this clonotype. The V and J genes are TRBV12-5 and TRBJ2-5; 9 nucleotides match TRBD2. V shed 5 bases and J 4 bases; nucleotides not matched to a gene: 14. The germline V gene has CDR1 LGHNT and CDR2 FRNRAP. This CDR3 comprises 17 residues. The CDR3 nucleotides are TGTGCTAGTGGTAATCGGAAGCGGGGGGACGTCGCAGAGACCCAGTACTTC. This translates into CASGNRKRGDVAETQYF.

This clonotype showed up just a few times. V usage is TRBV12-3 or TRBV12-4 and J usage is TRBJ2-1; 9 bases are a match to TRBD2. The CDR3 runs to 16 residues. V dropped 2 bases and J dropped 7; count of bases not matched to a gene: 9. CDR3 sequence: CASSLSQRGAGNEQFF. CDR3 DNA: TGTGCCAGCAGTTTATCTCAGCGGGGGGCGGGGAATGAGCAGTTCTTC.

This clonotype was counted at least ten times. The J gene is TRBJ2-5, the V gene TRBV7-9; unclear D gene. From germline, CDR1 is SEHNR and CDR2 FQNEAQ (reference sequence). This CDR3 comprises 12 residues. The V gene lost 4 bases and the J gene lost 5 bases, with 8 bases spanning the gap. The CDR3 sequence is CASSSPSETQYF. Written as DNA, the CDR3 is TGTGCCAGCAGCTCCCCAAGTGAGACCCAGTACTTC. Looking up the rest from reference TRBV7-9 and TRBJ2-5 gives the full variable domain: DTGVSQNPRHKITKRGQNVTFRCDPISEHNRLYWYRQTLGQGPEFLTYFQNEAQLEKSRLLSDRFSAERPKGSFSTLEIQRTEQGDSAMYLCASSSPSETQYFGPGTRLLVL.

The chain uses TRBV7-9 and TRBJ2-3, with 8 bases that match TRBD2. CDR3 length: 14 amino acids. V lost 7 bases to trimming and J lost 2 bases; unmatched junction nucleotides: 5. CDR1 is SEHNR, CDR2 FQNEAQ, per germline (reference sequence). CDR3 loop: CASKSGGLTDTQYF. The DNA of the CDR3 is TGTGCCAGCAAGAGCGGGGGCCTCACAGATACGCAGTATTTT.